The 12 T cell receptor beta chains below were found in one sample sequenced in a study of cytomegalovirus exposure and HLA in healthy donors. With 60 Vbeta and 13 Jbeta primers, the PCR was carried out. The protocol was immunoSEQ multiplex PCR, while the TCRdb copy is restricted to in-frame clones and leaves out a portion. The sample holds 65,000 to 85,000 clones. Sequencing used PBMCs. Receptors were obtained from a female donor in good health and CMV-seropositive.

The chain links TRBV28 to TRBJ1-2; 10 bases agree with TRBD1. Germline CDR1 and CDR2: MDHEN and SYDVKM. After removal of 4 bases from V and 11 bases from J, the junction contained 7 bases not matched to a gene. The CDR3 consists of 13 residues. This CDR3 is CASSSGQGSMYTF. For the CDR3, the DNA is TGTGCCAGCAGTTCGGGACAGGGGTCAATGTACACCTTC.

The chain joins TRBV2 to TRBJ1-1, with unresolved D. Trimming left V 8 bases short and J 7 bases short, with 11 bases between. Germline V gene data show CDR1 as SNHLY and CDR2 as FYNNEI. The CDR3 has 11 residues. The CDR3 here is CASGARGEAFF. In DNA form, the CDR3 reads TGTGCCAGCGGCGCCAGAGGTGAAGCTTTCTTT.

Here the CDR3 reads CAISEGRNSYEQYF. CDR3 nucleotide sequence: TGTGCCATCAGTGAGGGCAGGAACTCCTACGAGCAGTACTTC. The chain employs TRBV10-3 and TRBJ2-7; no reliable D call. This CDR3 is 14 amino acids long. CDR1 ENHRY and CDR2 SYGVKD come from the germline V gene. Trimming pared 2 bases from V and 0 bases from J, leaving 8 bases between.

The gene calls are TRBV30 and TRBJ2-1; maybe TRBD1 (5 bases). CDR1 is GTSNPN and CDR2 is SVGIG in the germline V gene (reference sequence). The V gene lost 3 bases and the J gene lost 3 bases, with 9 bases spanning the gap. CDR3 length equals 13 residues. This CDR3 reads CAWSPDSYNEQFF. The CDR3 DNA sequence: TGTGCCTGGAGCCCTGACAGCTACAATGAGCAGTTCTTC.

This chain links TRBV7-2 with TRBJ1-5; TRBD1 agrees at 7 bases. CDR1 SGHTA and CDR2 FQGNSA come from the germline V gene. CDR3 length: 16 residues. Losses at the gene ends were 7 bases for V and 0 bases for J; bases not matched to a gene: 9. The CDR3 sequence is CASTITGAFSNQPQHF. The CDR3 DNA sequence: TGTGCCAGCACCATTACAGGGGCCTTTAGCAATCAGCCCCAGCATTTT.

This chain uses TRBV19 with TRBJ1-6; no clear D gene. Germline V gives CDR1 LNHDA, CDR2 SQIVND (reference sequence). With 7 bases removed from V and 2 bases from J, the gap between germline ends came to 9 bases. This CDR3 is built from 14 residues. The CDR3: CASKEGTYNSPLHF. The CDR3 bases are TGTGCCAGTAAAGAGGGAACCTATAATTCACCCCTCCACTTT.

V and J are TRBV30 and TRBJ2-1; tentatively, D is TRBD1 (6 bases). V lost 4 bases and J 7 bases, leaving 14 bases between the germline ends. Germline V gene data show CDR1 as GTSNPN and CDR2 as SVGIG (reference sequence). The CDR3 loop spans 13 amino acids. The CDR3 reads CAWKGGPGNEQFF. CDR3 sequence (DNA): TGTGCCTGGAAAGGGGGTCCGGGGAATGAGCAGTTCTTC. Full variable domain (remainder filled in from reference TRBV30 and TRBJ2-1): SQTIHQWPATLVQPVGSPLSLECTVEGTSNPNLYWYRQAAGRGLQLLFYSVGIGQISSEVPQNLSASRPQDRQFILSSKKLLLSDSGFYLCAWKGGPGNEQFFGPGTRLTVL.

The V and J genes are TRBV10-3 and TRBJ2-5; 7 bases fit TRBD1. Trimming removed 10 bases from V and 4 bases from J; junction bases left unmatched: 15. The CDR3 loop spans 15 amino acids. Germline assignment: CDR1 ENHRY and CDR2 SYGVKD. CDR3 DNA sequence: TGTGCCACCCTAGGGGGCGCCCCCCTTGGAGAGACCCAGTACTTC. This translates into CATLGGAPLGETQYF.

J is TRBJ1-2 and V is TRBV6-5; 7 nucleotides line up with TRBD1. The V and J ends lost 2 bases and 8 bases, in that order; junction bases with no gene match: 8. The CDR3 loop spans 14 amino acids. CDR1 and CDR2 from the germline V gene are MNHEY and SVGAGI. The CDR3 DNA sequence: TGTGCCAGCAGTTACGAGGGGGCGCGAAGGGGCTACACCTTC. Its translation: CASSYEGARRGYTF.

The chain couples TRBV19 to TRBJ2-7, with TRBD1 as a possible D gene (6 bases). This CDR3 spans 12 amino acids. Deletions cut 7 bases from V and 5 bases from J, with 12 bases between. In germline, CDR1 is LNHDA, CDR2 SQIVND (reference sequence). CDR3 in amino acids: CASTDRRHEQYF. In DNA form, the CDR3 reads TGTGCCAGTACTGACAGGCGCCACGAGCAGTACTTC.

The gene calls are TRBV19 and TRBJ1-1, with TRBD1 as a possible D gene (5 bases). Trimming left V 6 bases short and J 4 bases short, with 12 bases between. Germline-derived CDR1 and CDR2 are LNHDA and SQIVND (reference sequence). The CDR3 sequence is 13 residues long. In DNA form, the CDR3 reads TGTGCCAGTAGATCGGGGGAGGGCACTGAAGCTTTCTTT. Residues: CASRSGEGTEAFF. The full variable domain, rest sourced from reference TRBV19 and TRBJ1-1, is DGGITQSPKYLFRKEGQNVTLSCEQNLNHDAMYWYRQDPGQGLRLIYYSQIVNDFQKGDIAEGYSVSREKKESFPLTVTSAQKNPTAFYLCASRSGEGTEAFFGQGTRLTVV.

This CDR3 reads CASSLGLAGVEQYF. In DNA form, the CDR3 reads TGTGCCAGCAGCTTAGGTCTAGCGGGAGTCGAGCAGTACTTC. This rearrangement joins TRBV11-3 to TRBJ2-7; 10 positions agree with TRBD2. This CDR3 region has 14 residues. The V segment lost 1 base and the J segment 6 bases; nucleotides outside the gene matches: 3. Per germline, CDR1 SGHNT and CDR2 YENEEA.